This T cell receptor beta chain stems from a study of T cell responses to AZD1222 COVID-19 vaccine. Study-level information: Investigators merged groups given second doses at roughly 4 or roughly 12 weeks.

Study-level points and caveats: The study found Spike-specific TCR breadth and depth rose after two AZD1222 doses. Mostly white British, mostly female donors; authors suggested clonal diversity may be underestimated.

On this clone itself: What it binds is unknown.

Generated by immunoSEQ multiplex PCR, the TCRdb table keeps only in-frame clones and is missing some. The table records 150,000 to 200,000 clones, roughly 87% of them present only once. The sequencing here drew on peripheral blood, taken on day 0 of AZD1222 vaccination. The TCR originated in an adult in good health.

As DNA, the CDR3 is TGTGCCAGCACCAGGACAGGGTTCCCTGAAGCTTTCTTT. Translation: CASTRTGFPEAFF. This chain joins TRBV5-4 and TRBJ1-1, with TRBD1 matching 8 bases. Looked up from germline, CDR1 is SGHNT and CDR2 is YYREEE (reference sequence). The CDR3 runs to 13 residues. Losses at the gene ends were 6 bases for V and 6 bases for J; bases not matched to a gene: 7.